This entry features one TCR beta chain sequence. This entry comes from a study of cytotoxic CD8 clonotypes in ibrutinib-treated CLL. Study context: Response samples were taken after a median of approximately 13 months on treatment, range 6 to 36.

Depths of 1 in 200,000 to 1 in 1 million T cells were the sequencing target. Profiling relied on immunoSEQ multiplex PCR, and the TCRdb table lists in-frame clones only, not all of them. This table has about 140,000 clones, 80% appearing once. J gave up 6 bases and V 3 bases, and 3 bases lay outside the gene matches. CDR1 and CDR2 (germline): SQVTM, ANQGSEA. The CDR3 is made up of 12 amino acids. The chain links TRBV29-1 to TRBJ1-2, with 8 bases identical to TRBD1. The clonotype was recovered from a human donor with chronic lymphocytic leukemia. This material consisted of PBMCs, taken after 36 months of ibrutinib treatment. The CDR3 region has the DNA TGCAGCGTTGATTGGACAGGGAATGGCTACACCTTC. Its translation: CSVDWTGNGYTF.